The entry below gives a single T cell receptor beta chain sequence along with its context. Its antigen is not identified. Method: immunoSEQ multiplex PCR; TCRdb's copy keeps in-frame clones and lacks some. Here the sample spans about 23,000 clones, 27% being singletons. This specimen belongs to a study of neoadjuvant anti-PD-1 for oral cavity cancer. About the research overall: Nivolumab at 3 mg/kg was mostly given biweekly, three to four doses, pre-surgery. Around day 43, patients without progression received a fourth nivolumab dose before surgery. General study results and limits: Post-treatment tumors with larger preexisting clones showed more shrinkage.

The germline gives CDR1 MDHEN, CDR2 SYDVKM. The germline V and J ends were trimmed by 7 bases and 2 bases, with 12 bases remaining between them. The CDR3 runs 13 residues. Sample time point: after neoadjuvant nivolumab, at surgical resection. Patients were newly diagnosed with stage II-IVA oral cavity squamous cell carcinoma without prior systemic or radiation treatment. The TCR sequence derives from a person aged 35 to 85 with oral cavity squamous cell carcinoma. The sample here was tumor tissue, taken after nivolumab (anti-PD-1) treatment. The chain has TRBV28 and TRBJ2-7; D call uncertain. The CDR3 DNA reads as TGTGCCAGCATCAACCTAGACACCTACGAGCAGTACTTC. It is translated as CASINLDTYEQYF.